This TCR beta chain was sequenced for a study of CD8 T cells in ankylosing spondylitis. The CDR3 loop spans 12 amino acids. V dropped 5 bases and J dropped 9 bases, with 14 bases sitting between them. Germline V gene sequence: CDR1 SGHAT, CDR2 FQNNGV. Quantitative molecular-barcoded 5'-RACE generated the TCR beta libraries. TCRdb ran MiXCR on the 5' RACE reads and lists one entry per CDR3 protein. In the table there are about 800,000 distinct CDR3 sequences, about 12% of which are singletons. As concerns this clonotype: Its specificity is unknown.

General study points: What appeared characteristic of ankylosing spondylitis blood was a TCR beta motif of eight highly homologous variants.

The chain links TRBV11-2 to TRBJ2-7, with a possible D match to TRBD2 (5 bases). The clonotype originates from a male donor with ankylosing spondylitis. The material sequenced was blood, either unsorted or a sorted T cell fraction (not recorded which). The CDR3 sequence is CASSELGDAQYF. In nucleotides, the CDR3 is TGTGCCAGCAGCGAACTAGGCGACGCGCAGTACTTC.